Listed below are T cell receptor beta chains from one sample, sequenced in a study of T-cell reconstitution after alpha-beta-depleted transplantation in children. TCRdb reprocessed the PCR reads with MiXCR, giving one entry per CDR3 protein. Among about 120,000 distinct CDR3 sequences listed, 10% were seen once. The specimen comprised PBMCs from the stem cell graft donor, sampled from the stem cell graft. The receptors shown here come from a human donor who donated a stem cell graft to a child with acute lymphoblastic leukemia. Both conserved end residues are part of each CDR3. Each record gives: clone size, J gene, D gene, V gene, CDR3 length, CDR3 protein, CDR3 DNA. A D gene is named only where the DNA matches it firmly. Clone size, where shown, is once, few, many, or a class for clones that have expanded.

clone size: many
J gene: TRBJ1-1
D gene: NA
V gene: TRBV20-1
CDR3 length: 12
CDR3 protein: CSAIEGNTEAFF
CDR3 DNA: TGCAGTGCTATTGAGGGGAACACTGAAGCTTTCTTT

clone size: many
J gene: TRBJ1-5
D gene: NA
V gene: TRBV6-5
CDR3 length: 14
CDR3 protein: CASSYSGSNQPQHF
CDR3 DNA: TGTGCCAGCAGTTACTCAGGGAGCAATCAGCCCCAGCATTTT

clone size: many
J gene: TRBJ2-5
D gene: NA
V gene: TRBV12-3/TRBV12-4
CDR3 length: 13
CDR3 protein: CASSGLPQETQYF
CDR3 DNA: TGTGCCAGCAGCGGACTCCCCCAAGAGACCCAGTACTTC

clone size: many
J gene: TRBJ1-2
D gene: NA
V gene: TRBV6-1
CDR3 length: 16
CDR3 protein: CASSAPGPGGPYGYTF
CDR3 DNA: TGTGCCAGCAGTGCCCCGGGCCCAGGTGGGCCTTATGGCTACACCTTC

clone size: many
J gene: TRBJ1-5
D gene: NA
V gene: TRBV10-3
CDR3 length: 15
CDR3 protein: CAISVGSNSNQPQHF
CDR3 DNA: TGTGCCATCAGTGTGGGCAGCAATAGCAATCAGCCCCAGCATTTT

clone size: many
J gene: TRBJ2-7
D gene: NA
V gene: TRBV5-8
CDR3 length: 15
CDR3 protein: CASTPWDGSDLRQYF
CDR3 DNA: TGTGCCAGCACTCCATGGGACGGGAGCGACCTGAGGCAGTACTTC

clone size: many
J gene: TRBJ2-7
D gene: NA
V gene: TRBV19
CDR3 length: 12
CDR3 protein: CASSAGAHEQYF
CDR3 DNA: TGTGCCAGTAGTGCCGGGGCTCACGAGCAGTACTTC

clone size: many
J gene: TRBJ2-3
D gene: TRBD1
V gene: TRBV7-9
CDR3 length: 16
CDR3 protein: CASSQGQGSRTDTQYF
CDR3 DNA: TGTGCCAGCAGCCAAGGACAGGGTTCGCGGACAGATACGCAGTATTTT

clone size: many
J gene: TRBJ1-1
D gene: NA
V gene: TRBV5-1
CDR3 length: 13
CDR3 protein: CASSPPGITEAFF
CDR3 DNA: TGCGCCAGCAGCCCCCCGGGGATCACTGAAGCTTTCTTT

clone size: many
J gene: TRBJ1-6
D gene: NA
V gene: TRBV12-3/TRBV12-4
CDR3 length: 13
CDR3 protein: CASSRTRHSPLHF
CDR3 DNA: TGTGCCAGCAGCCGAACCCGTCATTCACCCCTCCACTTT

clone size: many
J gene: TRBJ2-1
D gene: NA
V gene: TRBV6-5
CDR3 length: 14
CDR3 protein: CASPSGLSYNEQFF
CDR3 DNA: TGTGCCAGCCCGTCCGGGCTCTCCTACAATGAGCAGTTCTTC

clone size: many
J gene: TRBJ2-5
D gene: TRBD1
V gene: TRBV10-3
CDR3 length: 14
CDR3 protein: CAISAPGTGGTQYF
CDR3 DNA: TGTGCCATCAGTGCCCCCGGGACAGGGGGGACCCAGTACTTC

clone size: many
J gene: TRBJ2-3
D gene: NA
V gene: TRBV2
CDR3 length: 14
CDR3 protein: CATKGGQSTDTQYF
CDR3 DNA: TGTGCCACAAAGGGGGGACAGAGCACAGATACGCAGTATTTT

clone size: many
J gene: TRBJ2-6
D gene: NA
V gene: TRBV7-9
CDR3 length: 15
CDR3 protein: CASSLRASGANVLTF
CDR3 DNA: TGTGCCAGCAGCCTCAGGGCTTCTGGGGCCAACGTCCTGACTTTC

clone size: many
J gene: TRBJ2-1
D gene: TRBD2
V gene: TRBV14
CDR3 length: 15
CDR3 protein: CASSLGLAGVVEQFF
CDR3 DNA: TGTGCCAGCAGCCTAGGACTAGCGGGGGTAGTTGAGCAGTTCTTC

clone size: many
J gene: TRBJ2-7
D gene: NA
V gene: TRBV29-1
CDR3 length: 14
CDR3 protein: CSVEAGDNTYEQYF
CDR3 DNA: TGCAGCGTTGAGGCCGGGGACAATACCTACGAGCAGTACTTC

clone size: many
J gene: TRBJ2-5
D gene: NA
V gene: TRBV7-2
CDR3 length: 13
CDR3 protein: CASSFERQETQYF
CDR3 DNA: TGTGCCAGCAGCTTCGAGCGGCAAGAGACCCAGTACTTC

clone size: few
J gene: TRBJ1-1
D gene: NA
V gene: TRBV30
CDR3 length: 12
CDR3 protein: CAWRWVNTEAFF
CDR3 DNA: TGTGCCTGGAGATGGGTTAACACTGAAGCTTTCTTT

clone size: many
J gene: TRBJ1-1
D gene: NA
V gene: TRBV12-3/TRBV12-4
CDR3 length: 12
CDR3 protein: CASSLRQAQAFF
CDR3 DNA: TGTGCCAGCAGTTTAAGACAGGCTCAAGCTTTCTTT

clone size: NA
J gene: TRBJ2-6
D gene: TRBD2
V gene: TRBV30
CDR3 length: 15
CDR3 protein: CASGGVGSGANVLTF
CDR3 DNA: TGTGCCTCGGGAGGGGTCGGCTCTGGGGCCAACGTCCTGACTTTC

clone size: many
J gene: TRBJ2-3
D gene: NA
V gene: TRBV27
CDR3 length: 15
CDR3 protein: CASSYRDPSTDTQYF
CDR3 DNA: TGTGCCAGCAGTTACCGGGACCCTAGCACAGATACGCAGTATTTT

clone size: many
J gene: TRBJ2-3
D gene: NA
V gene: TRBV20-1
CDR3 length: 13
CDR3 protein: CSARGLSTDTQYF
CDR3 DNA: TGCAGTGCTAGGGGGCTCAGCACAGATACGCAGTATTTT

clone size: many
J gene: TRBJ2-1
D gene: NA
V gene: TRBV4-2
CDR3 length: 14
CDR3 protein: CASSQASLDWEQFF
CDR3 DNA: TGTGCCAGCAGCCAAGCTAGCCTAGATTGGGAGCAGTTCTTC

clone size: NA
J gene: TRBJ1-1
D gene: NA
V gene: TRBV4-1
CDR3 length: 12
CDR3 protein: CASSQQGTEAFF
CDR3 DNA: TGCGCCAGCAGCCAACAGGGCACTGAAGCTTTCTTT

clone size: many
J gene: TRBJ2-7
D gene: TRBD2
V gene: TRBV20-1
CDR3 length: 16
CDR3 protein: CSARVPGTSGDHEQYF
CDR3 DNA: TGCAGTGCTAGAGTTCCCGGGACTAGCGGGGACCACGAGCAGTACTTC

clone size: many
J gene: TRBJ1-2
D gene: NA
V gene: TRBV29-1
CDR3 length: 15
CDR3 protein: CSVDSGEGRAYGYTF
CDR3 DNA: TGCAGCGTGGATTCAGGGGAAGGCCGCGCATATGGCTACACCTTC

clone size: many
J gene: TRBJ1-1
D gene: NA
V gene: TRBV12-3/TRBV12-4
CDR3 length: 12
CDR3 protein: CASSFGRAEAFF
CDR3 DNA: TGTGCCAGCAGTTTCGGCAGGGCAGAAGCTTTCTTT

clone size: few
J gene: TRBJ2-4
D gene: NA
V gene: TRBV15
CDR3 length: 15
CDR3 protein: CATRLGAGAKNIQYF
CDR3 DNA: TGTGCCACCAGGCTGGGGGCGGGAGCCAAAAACATTCAGTACTTC

clone size: many
J gene: TRBJ2-3
D gene: NA
V gene: TRBV12-3/TRBV12-4
CDR3 length: 11
CDR3 protein: CASSFGVLQYF
CDR3 DNA: TGTGCCAGCAGTTTTGGGGTCTTGCAGTATTTT